These T cell receptor beta chains were read from a single sample in a study of blood T cell repertoires in COVID-19. Some clones are missing from TCRdb's copy, which holds only in-frame ones; the method was immunoSEQ multiplex PCR. Among approximately 150,000 clones, 84% were seen once, and the ten largest hold around 2.1%. Sequenced sample: peripheral blood. The receptor source for this set is a man aged 70-80 years with acute or convalescent COVID-19. CDR3s include the opening cysteine and the closing phenylalanine or tryptophan. The D gene is left open where the match is weak. Expanded clones get a size class; other rows say once, few or many, or leave the size out.

clone_size	v_call	cdr3_length	j_call	d_call	cdr3_aa	cdr3_nt
-	TRBV13	13	TRBJ1-1	-	CASSLGGLAEAFF	TGTGCCAGCAGCTTGGGTGGACTTGCTGAAGCTTTCTTT
few	TRBV5-1	16	TRBJ2-2	TRBD1	CASSLLGGEVAGELFF	TGCGCCAGCAGCTTGTTAGGGGGCGAGGTCGCCGGGGAGCTGTTTTTT
once	TRBV5-1	14	TRBJ2-5	-	CASSLEGQGETQYF	TGCGCCAGCAGTTTGGAGGGGCAGGGAGAGACCCAGTACTTC
-	TRBV19	15	TRBJ1-6	-	CASSDGGSYNSPLHF	TGTGCCAGTAGTGACGGGGGAAGCTATAATTCACCCCTCCACTTT
-	TRBV25-1	11	TRBJ1-1	-	CASKQNTEAFF	TGTGCCAGCAAGCAGAACACTGAAGCTTTCTTT
-	TRBV28	14	TRBJ2-7	TRBD2	CASEGPSGTYEQYF	TGTGCCAGCGAGGGACCTAGCGGGACCTACGAGCAGTACTTC
-	TRBV19	14	TRBJ2-7	TRBD1	CASRLARGNDEQYF	TGTGCCAGTCGCCTCGCCAGGGGGAATGACGAGCAGTACTTC
-	TRBV29-1	14	TRBJ2-3	TRBD2	CSVAQTSSADTQYF	TGCAGCGTTGCCCAGACTAGCTCCGCAGATACGCAGTATTTT
-	TRBV5-6	16	TRBJ1-5	-	CASSLGIQGVGQPQHF	TGTGCCAGCAGCTTGGGGATACAGGGAGTAGGGCAGCCCCAGCATTTT
-	TRBV3-1/TRBV3-2	16	TRBJ1-1	-	CASSQDGGPLNTEAFF	TGTGCCAGCAGCCAAGATGGGGGCCCTCTGAACACTGAAGCTTTCTTT
-	TRBV3-1/TRBV3-2	16	TRBJ1-3	-	CASSPHPGSREYTIYF	TGTGCCAGCAGCCCACACCCAGGGTCGCGTGAGTACACCATATATTTT
-	TRBV7-2	13	TRBJ1-2	-	CASSSPSTPPWTF	TGTGCCAGCAGCTCCCCCTCGACTCCCCCGTGGACCTTC
once	TRBV5-1	15	TRBJ2-7	TRBD1	CASSRTGTATYEQYF	TGCGCCAGCAGCAGGACCGGGACAGCCACCTACGAGCAGTACTTC
-	TRBV6-1	16	TRBJ2-7	-	CASSEVGFPEANEQYF	TGTGCCAGCAGTGAAGTAGGCTTTCCGGAGGCCAACGAGCAGTACTTC
-	TRBV5-4	15	TRBJ2-3	TRBD1	CASSPQGARTDTQYF	TGTGCCAGCAGCCCACAGGGGGCGCGCACAGATACGCAGTATTTT
once	TRBV28	13	TRBJ1-4	-	CASSHRSGEKLFF	TGTGCCAGCAGCCACCGAAGCGGGGAAAAACTGTTTTTT
once	TRBV7-3	13	TRBJ2-3	-	CASSGSGTDTQYF	TGTGCCAGCAGCGGCTCGGGGACAGATACGCAGTATTTT
-	TRBV19	13	TRBJ2-5	-	CASSRGIQETQYF	TGTGCCAGTAGTCGGGGGATCCAAGAGACCCAGTACTTC
-	TRBV7-3	13	TRBJ2-4	-	CASSLSTESIQYF	TGTGCCAGCAGCTTAAGCACAGAGTCCATTCAGTACTTC
-	TRBV10-3	14	TRBJ2-1	-	CAISDQGSYNEQFF	TGTGCCATCAGTGACCAGGGCTCCTACAATGAGCAGTTCTTC
-	TRBV5-1	15	TRBJ1-6	-	CASSLGPGSNSPLHF	TGCGCCAGCAGCTTGGGACCGGGGAGTAATTCACCCCTCCACTTT
-	TRBV6-5	15	TRBJ2-1	TRBD1	CASSRRGGISNEQFF	TGTGCCAGCAGTCGGCGAGGGGGCATAAGCAATGAGCAGTTCTTC
few	TRBV30	15	TRBJ1-3	-	CAWSRLGASGNTIYF	TGTGCCTGGAGTCGTCTGGGGGCCTCTGGAAACACCATATATTTT
-	TRBV6-5	13	TRBJ2-7	TRBD2	CASRTSGSDEQYF	TGTGCCAGCCGAACTAGCGGGAGCGACGAGCAGTACTTC
-	TRBV5-4	15	TRBJ2-3	TRBD2	CASSIRLASTDTQYF	TGTGCCAGCAGCATTCGACTAGCGAGCACAGATACGCAGTATTTT
-	TRBV19	11	TRBJ2-2	-	CASRFYGELFF	TGTGCCAGTAGATTCTACGGGGAGCTGTTTTTT
-	TRBV30	15	TRBJ1-1	-	CAWSAEGGGISEAFF	TGTGCCTGGAGTGCGGAAGGTGGAGGGATTTCTGAAGCTTTCTTT
-	TRBV6-5	15	TRBJ1-3	-	CASSRRGDSGNTIYF	TGTGCCAGCAGTCGCCGGGGAGACTCTGGAAACACCATATATTTT
-	TRBV4-2	15	TRBJ1-1	TRBD1	CASSQEQGSNTEAFF	TGTGCCAGCAGCCAAGAACAGGGGTCGAACACTGAAGCTTTCTTT
once	TRBV9	16	TRBJ2-3	TRBD1	CASTDTSDRAGDTQYF	TGTGCCAGCACCGATACCTCAGACAGGGCTGGGGATACGCAGTATTTT
-	TRBV28	15	TRBJ1-3	-	CASSVGQRAGNTIYF	TGTGCCAGCAGCGTAGGACAGCGCGCAGGAAACACCATATATTTT
-	TRBV10-3	14	TRBJ1-6	TRBD1	CATGETGGDSPLHF	TGTGCCACTGGAGAGACAGGGGGGGATTCACCCCTCCACTTT
many	TRBV11-2	13	TRBJ1-1	TRBD1	CASSLDRGPKAFF	TGTGCCAGCAGCCTCGACAGGGGACCCAAAGCTTTCTTT
-	TRBV28	16	TRBJ1-5	TRBD1	CASTPPTGEGDQPQHF	TGTGCCAGCACCCCCCCGACAGGGGAGGGGGATCAGCCCCAGCATTTT
-	TRBV2	17	TRBJ1-4	-	CASSGRQVREGNEKLFF	TGTGCCAGCAGCGGAAGACAGGTCCGCGAGGGTAATGAAAAACTGTTTTTT
-	TRBV29-1	14	TRBJ1-2	-	CSVASGRQGAGYTF	TGCAGCGTTGCTTCCGGTCGGCAGGGCGCTGGCTACACCTTC
-	TRBV19	14	TRBJ2-1	TRBD2	CASSLNSGYFEQFF	TGTGCCAGTAGTCTCAATAGCGGGTATTTTGAGCAGTTCTTC
-	TRBV3-1/TRBV3-2	13	TRBJ1-1	-	CASSPGQNTEAFF	TGTGCCAGCAGCCCCGGACAGAACACTGAAGCTTTCTTT
-	TRBV18	15	TRBJ2-1	TRBD2	CASSPPGLADNEQFF	TGTGCCAGCTCACCACCGGGACTAGCGGACAATGAGCAGTTCTTC